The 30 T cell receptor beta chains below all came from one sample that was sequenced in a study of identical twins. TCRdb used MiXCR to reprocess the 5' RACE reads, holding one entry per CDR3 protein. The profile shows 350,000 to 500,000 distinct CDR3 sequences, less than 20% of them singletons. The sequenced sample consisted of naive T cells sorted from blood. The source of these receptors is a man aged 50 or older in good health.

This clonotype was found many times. The CDR3, as DNA: TGCAGTGCTAGCGCCCCATCGGGACAGGTGGCCTACGAGCAGTACTTC. Translated, it gives CSASAPSGQVAYEQYF. The chain couples TRBV20-1 to TRBJ2-7; 8 bases are a match to TRBD1. V shed 3 bases and J 2 bases; nucleotides not matched to a gene: 12. This CDR3 is built from 16 residues. Per the germline V gene, CDR1 is DFQATT and CDR2 is SNEGSKA (reference sequence).

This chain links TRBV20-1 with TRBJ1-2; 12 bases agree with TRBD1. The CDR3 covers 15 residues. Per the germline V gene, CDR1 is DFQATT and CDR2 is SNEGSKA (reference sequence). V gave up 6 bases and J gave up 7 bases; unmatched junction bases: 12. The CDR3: CSADVTGQGASGYTF. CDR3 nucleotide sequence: TGCAGTGCCGACGTAACGGGACAGGGGGCCTCTGGCTACACCTTC.

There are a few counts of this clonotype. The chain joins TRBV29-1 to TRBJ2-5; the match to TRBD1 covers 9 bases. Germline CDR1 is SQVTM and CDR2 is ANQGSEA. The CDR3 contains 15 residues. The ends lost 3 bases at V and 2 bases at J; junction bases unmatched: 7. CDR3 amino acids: CSVDTGTGLQETQYF. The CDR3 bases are TGCAGCGTTGATACCGGGACAGGGTTACAAGAGACCCAGTACTTC.

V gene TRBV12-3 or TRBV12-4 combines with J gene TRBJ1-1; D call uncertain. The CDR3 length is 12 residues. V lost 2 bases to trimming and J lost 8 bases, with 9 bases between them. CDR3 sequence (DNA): TGTGCCAGCAGTTTACGGCGGGAAGAAGCTTTCTTT. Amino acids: CASSLRREEAFF.

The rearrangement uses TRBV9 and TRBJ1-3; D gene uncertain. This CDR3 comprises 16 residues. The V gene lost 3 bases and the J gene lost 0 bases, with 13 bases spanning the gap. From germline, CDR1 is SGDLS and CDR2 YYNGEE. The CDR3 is CASSATTVPSGNTIYF. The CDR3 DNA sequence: TGTGCCAGCAGCGCCACGACCGTACCCTCTGGAAACACCATATATTTT.

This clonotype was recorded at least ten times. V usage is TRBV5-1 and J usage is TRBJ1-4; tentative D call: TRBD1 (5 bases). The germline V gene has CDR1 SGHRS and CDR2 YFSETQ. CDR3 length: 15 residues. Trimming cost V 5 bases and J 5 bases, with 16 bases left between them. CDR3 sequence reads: CASSLTGTGNEKLFF. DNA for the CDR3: TGCGCCAGCAGTTTAACCGGGACGGGGAATGAAAAACTGTTTTTT. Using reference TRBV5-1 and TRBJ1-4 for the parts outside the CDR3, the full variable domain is KAGVTQTPRYLIKTRGQQVTLSCSPISGHRSVSWYQQTPGQGLQFLFEYFSETQRNKGNFPGRFSGRQFSNSRSEMNVSTLELGDSALYLCASSLTGTGNEKLFFGSGTQLSVL.

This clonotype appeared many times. CDR3 protein: CASSLASTGELFF. CDR3 coding DNA: TGTGCCAGCAGTTTAGCGAGTACCGGGGAGCTGTTTTTT. This rearrangement joins TRBV27 to TRBJ2-2; D gene unclear. Germline-derived CDR1 and CDR2 are MNHEY and SMNVEV (reference sequence). The CDR3 is 13 amino acids. V was trimmed by 2 bases and J by 5 bases, leaving 6 bases between them.

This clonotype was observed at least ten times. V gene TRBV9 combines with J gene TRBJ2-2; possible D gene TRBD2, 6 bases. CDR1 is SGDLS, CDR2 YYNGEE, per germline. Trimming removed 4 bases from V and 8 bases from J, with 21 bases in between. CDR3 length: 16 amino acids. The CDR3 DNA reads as TGTGCCAGCAGCCAGAGGAGTAGCGGTTTAGCAGGGGAGCTGTTTTTT. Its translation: CASSQRSSGLAGELFF. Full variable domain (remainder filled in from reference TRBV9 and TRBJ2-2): DSGVTQTPKHLITATGQRVTLRCSPRSGDLSVYWYQQSLDQGLQFLIQYYNGEERAKGNILERFSAQQFPDLHSELNLSSLELGDSALYFCASSQRSSGLAGELFFGEGSRLTVL.

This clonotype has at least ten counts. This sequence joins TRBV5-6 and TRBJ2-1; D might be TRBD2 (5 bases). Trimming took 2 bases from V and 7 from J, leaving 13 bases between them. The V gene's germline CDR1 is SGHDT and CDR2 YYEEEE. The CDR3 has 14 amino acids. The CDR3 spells CASSFWTLGNEQFF. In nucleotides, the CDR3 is TGTGCCAGCAGCTTTTGGACTTTGGGGAATGAGCAGTTCTTC.

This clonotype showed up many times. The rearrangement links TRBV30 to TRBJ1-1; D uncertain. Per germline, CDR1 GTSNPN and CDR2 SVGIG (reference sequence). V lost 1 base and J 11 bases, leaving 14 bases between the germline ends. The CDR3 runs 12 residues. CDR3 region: CAWSAVSVGAFF. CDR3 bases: TGTGCCTGGAGTGCCGTGTCAGTCGGTGCTTTCTTT.

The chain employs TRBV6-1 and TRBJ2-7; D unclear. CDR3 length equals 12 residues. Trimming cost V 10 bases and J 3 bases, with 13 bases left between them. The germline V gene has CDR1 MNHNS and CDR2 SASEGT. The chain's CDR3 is CAISVANYEQYF. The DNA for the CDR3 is TGTGCCATCTCCGTCGCTAACTACGAGCAGTACTTC.

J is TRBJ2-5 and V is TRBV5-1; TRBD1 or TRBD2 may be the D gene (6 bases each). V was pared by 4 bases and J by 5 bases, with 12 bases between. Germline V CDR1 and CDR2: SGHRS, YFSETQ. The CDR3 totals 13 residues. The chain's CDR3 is CASSMTGGETQYF. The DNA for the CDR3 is TGCGCCAGCAGCATGACAGGAGGGGAGACCCAGTACTTC. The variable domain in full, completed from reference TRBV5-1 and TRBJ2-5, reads KAGVTQTPRYLIKTRGQQVTLSCSPISGHRSVSWYQQTPGQGLQFLFEYFSETQRNKGNFPGRFSGRQFSNSRSEMNVSTLELGDSALYLCASSMTGGETQYFGPGTRLLVL.

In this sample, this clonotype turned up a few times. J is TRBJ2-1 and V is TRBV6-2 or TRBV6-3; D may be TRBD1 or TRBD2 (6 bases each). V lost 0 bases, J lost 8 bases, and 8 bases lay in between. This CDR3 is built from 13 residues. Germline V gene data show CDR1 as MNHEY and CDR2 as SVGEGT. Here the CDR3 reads CASSYSGGHEQFF. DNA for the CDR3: TGTGCCAGCAGTTACTCTGGGGGGCATGAGCAGTTCTTC.

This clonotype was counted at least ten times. The CDR3 sequence is CASSLVGTRFRQGSYGYTF. Written as DNA, the CDR3 is TGTGCCAGCAGCTTAGTGGGGACCCGGTTCAGGCAGGGAAGCTATGGCTACACCTTC. The J gene is TRBJ1-2, the V gene TRBV11-2; D is perhaps TRBD1 (5 bases). Germline V gives CDR1 SGHAT, CDR2 FQNNGV. The CDR3 runs 19 residues. V was shortened by 1 base and J by 4 bases, with 25 bases between the two germline ends.

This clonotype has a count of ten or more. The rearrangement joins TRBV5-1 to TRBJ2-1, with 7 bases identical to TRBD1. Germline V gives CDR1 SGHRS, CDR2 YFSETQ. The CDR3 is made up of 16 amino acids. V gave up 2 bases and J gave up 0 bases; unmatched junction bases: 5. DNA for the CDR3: TGCGCCAGCAGCTTTATGGGACAGAACTCCTACAATGAGCAGTTCTTC. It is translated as CASSFMGQNSYNEQFF.

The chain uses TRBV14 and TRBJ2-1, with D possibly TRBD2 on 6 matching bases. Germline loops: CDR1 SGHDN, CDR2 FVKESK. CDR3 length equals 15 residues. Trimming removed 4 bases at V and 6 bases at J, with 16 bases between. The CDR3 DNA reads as TGTGCCAGCAGCCCCCGACTAGTTCCTCGCAATGAGCAGTTCTTC. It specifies CASSPRLVPRNEQFF.

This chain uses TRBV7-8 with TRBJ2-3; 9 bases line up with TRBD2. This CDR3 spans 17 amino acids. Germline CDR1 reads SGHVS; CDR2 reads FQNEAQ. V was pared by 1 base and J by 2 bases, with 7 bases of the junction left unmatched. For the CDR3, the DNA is TGTGCCAGCAGCTTAGGGCTAGCGGGATACCACACAGATACGCAGTATTTT. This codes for CASSLGLAGYHTDTQYF.

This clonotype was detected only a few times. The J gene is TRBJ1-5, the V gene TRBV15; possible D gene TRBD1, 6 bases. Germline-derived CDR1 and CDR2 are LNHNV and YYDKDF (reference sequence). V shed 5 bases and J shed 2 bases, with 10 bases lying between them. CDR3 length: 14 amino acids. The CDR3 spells CATSGRGGNQPQHF. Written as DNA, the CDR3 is TGTGCCACCAGCGGCAGGGGCGGCAATCAGCCCCAGCATTTT.

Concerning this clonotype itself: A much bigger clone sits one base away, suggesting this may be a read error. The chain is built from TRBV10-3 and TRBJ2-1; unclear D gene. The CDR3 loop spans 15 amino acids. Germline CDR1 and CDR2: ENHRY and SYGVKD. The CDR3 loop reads CALSESIGYLNEQFF. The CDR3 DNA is TGTGCCCTCAGTGAGTCGATTGGCTACTTAAATGAGCAGTTCTTC.

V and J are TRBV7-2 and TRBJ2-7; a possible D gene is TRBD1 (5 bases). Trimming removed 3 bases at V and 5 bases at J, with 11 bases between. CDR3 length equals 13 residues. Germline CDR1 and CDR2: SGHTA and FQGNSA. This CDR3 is CASSFREFNEQYF. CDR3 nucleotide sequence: TGTGCCAGCAGCTTCAGGGAATTCAACGAGCAGTACTTC.

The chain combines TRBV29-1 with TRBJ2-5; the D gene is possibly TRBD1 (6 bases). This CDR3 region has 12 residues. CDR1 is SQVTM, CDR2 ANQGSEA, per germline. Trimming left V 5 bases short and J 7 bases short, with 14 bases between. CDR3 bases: TGCAGCGTTCGACAGCGAGGGGGGACCCAGTACTTC. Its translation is CSVRQRGGTQYF.

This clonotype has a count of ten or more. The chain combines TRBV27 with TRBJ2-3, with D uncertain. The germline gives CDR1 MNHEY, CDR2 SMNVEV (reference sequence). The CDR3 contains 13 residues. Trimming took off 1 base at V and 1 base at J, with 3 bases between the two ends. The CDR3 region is CASSLWGTDTQYF. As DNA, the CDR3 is TGTGCCAGCAGTTTATGGGGCACAGATACGCAGTATTTT.

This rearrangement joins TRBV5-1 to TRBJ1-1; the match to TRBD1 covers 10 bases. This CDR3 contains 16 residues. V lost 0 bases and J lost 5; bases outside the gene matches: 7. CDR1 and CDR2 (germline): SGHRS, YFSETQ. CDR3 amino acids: CASSLGSGQGRTEAFF. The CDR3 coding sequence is TGCGCCAGCAGCTTGGGGTCGGGACAGGGGAGGACTGAAGCTTTCTTT. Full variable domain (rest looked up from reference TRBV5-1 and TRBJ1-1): KAGVTQTPRYLIKTRGQQVTLSCSPISGHRSVSWYQQTPGQGLQFLFEYFSETQRNKGNFPGRFSGRQFSNSRSEMNVSTLELGDSALYLCASSLGSGQGRTEAFFGQGTRLTVV.

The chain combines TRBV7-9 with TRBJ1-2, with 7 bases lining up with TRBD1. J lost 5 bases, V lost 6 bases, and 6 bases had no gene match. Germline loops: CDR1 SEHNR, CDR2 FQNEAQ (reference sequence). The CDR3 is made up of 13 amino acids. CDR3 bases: TGTGCCAGCAGGCCAACAGGGGTTTATGGCTACACCTTC. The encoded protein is CASRPTGVYGYTF.

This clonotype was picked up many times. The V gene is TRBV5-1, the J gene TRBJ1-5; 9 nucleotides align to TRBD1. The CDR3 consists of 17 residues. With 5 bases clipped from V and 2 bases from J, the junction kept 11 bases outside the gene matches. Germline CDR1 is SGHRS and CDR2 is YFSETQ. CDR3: CASRSGTGKMGNQPQHF. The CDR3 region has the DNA TGCGCCAGCAGATCCGGGACAGGGAAAATGGGCAATCAGCCCCAGCATTTT. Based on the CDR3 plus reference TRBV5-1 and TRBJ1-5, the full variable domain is KAGVTQTPRYLIKTRGQQVTLSCSPISGHRSVSWYQQTPGQGLQFLFEYFSETQRNKGNFPGRFSGRQFSNSRSEMNVSTLELGDSALYLCASRSGTGKMGNQPQHFGDGTRLSIL.

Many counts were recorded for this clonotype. For the CDR3, the DNA is TGTGCCAGCAGTTTAGGGGCCATGGGGCAGTACTTC. It specifies CASSLGAMGQYF. The chain has TRBV12-3 or TRBV12-4 and TRBJ2-7; no clear D gene. Between the trimmed V and J ends, which lost 1 base and 9 bases, there was a span of 10 bases. This CDR3 region has 12 residues.

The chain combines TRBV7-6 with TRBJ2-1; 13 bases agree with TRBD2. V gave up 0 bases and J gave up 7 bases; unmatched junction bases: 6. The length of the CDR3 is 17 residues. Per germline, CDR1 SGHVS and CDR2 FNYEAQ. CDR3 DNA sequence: TGTGCCAGCAGCTTAGCCCCCGGGACTAGCGGGGAGAATGAGCAGTTCTTC. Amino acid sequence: CASSLAPGTSGENEQFF.

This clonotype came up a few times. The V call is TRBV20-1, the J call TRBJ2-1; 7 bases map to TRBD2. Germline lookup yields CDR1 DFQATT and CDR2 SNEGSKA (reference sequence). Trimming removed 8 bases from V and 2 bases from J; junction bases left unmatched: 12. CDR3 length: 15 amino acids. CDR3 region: CSISYGGGPYNEQFF. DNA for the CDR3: TGCAGTATCTCCTATGGGGGAGGGCCCTACAATGAGCAGTTCTTC.

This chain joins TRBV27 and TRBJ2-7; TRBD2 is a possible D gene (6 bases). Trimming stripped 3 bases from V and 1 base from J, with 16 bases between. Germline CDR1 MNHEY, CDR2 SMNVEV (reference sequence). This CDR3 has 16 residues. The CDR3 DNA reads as TGTGCCAGCAGTTTTTCATCGGCGGGGTCTTCCTACGAGCAGTACTTC. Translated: CASSFSSAGSSYEQYF.

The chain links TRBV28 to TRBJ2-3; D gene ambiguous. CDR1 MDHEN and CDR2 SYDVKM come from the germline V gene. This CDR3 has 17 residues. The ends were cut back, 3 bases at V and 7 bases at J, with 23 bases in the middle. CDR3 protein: CASSFLAGAAARYTQYF. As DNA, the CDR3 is TGTGCCAGCAGTTTCCTGGCCGGCGCCGCCGCACGATATACGCAGTATTTT.